This T cell receptor (beta chain) was obtained from a study of cytomegalovirus exposure and HLA in healthy donors. Study-wide context: The approximately 660 first-cohort repertoires shared a platform with the approximately 120 validation repertoires, as reported in a later analysis.

Concerning this clone itself: Its specificity is unknown.

Method: immunoSEQ multiplex PCR; TCRdb's copy keeps in-frame clones and lacks some. The top ten hold 0.55% to 0.75% of the sample, which has more than 65,000 clones, 93% seen once. Per the germline V gene, CDR1 is MNHEY and CDR2 is SVGAGI. J lost 2 bases, V lost 6 bases, and 9 bases had no gene match. The CDR3 length is 15 residues. Study-level findings and limits: The study listed approximately 160 cytomegalovirus-associated TCR beta chains. It was confirmed in vitro that a few of the CMV-associated chains were specific for CMV antigens.

Sequences were obtained from PBMCs. The V call is TRBV6-5, the J call TRBJ2-7; 8 bases fit TRBD2. This TCR was sampled from a man in his late teens or twenties in good health and CMV-seronegative. CDR3 protein: CASSRGGGPAYEQYF. In nucleotides, the CDR3 is TGTGCCAGCAGCCGGGGGGGCGGGCCGGCCTACGAGCAGTACTTC.